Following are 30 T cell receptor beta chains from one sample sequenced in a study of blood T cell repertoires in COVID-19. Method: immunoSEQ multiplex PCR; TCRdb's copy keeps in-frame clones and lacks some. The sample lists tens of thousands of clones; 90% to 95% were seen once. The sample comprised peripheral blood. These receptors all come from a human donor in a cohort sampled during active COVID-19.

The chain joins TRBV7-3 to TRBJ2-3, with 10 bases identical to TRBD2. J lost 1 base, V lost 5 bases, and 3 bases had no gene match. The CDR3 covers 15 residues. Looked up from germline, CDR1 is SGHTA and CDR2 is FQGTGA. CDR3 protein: CASSLGTSGTDTQYF. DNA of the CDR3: TGTGCCAGCAGCCTCGGGACTAGCGGCACAGATACGCAGTATTTT.

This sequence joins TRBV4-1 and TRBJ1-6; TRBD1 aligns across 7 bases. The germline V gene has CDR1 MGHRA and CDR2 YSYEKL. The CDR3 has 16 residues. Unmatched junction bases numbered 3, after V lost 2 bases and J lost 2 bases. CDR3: CASSQSGTAYNSPLHF. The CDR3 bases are TGCGCCAGCAGCCAATCCGGGACAGCCTATAATTCACCCCTCCACTTT.

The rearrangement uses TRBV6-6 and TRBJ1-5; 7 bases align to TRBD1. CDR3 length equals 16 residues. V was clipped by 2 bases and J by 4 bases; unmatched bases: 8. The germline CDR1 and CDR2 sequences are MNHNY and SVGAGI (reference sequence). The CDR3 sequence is CASSYMTTGTNQPQHF. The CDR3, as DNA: TGTGCCAGCAGTTACATGACGACAGGGACAAATCAGCCCCAGCATTTT.

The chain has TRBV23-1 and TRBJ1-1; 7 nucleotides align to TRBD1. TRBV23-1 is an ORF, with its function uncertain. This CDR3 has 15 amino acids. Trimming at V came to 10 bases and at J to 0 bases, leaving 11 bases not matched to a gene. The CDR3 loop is CATSNRGAMNTEAFF. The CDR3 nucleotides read TGCGCCACTTCCAACAGGGGCGCTATGAACACTGAAGCTTTCTTT.

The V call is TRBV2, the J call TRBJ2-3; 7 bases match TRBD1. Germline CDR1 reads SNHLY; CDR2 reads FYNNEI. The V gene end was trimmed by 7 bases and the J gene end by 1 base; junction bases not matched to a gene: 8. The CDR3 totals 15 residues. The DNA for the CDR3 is TGTGCCAGCATCTTTGACAGGGTTGGCACAGATACGCAGTATTTT. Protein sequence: CASIFDRVGTDTQYF.

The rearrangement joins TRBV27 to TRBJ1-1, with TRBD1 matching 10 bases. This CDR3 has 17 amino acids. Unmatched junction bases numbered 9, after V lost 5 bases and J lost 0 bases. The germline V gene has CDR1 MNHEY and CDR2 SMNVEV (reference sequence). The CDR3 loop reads CASSPGTGAFMNTEAFF. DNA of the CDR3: TGTGCCAGCAGTCCGGGGACAGGGGCTTTCATGAACACTGAAGCTTTCTTT.

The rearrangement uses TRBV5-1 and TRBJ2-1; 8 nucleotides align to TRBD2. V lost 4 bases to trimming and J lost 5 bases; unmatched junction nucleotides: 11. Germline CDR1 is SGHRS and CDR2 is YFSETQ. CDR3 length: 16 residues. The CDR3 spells CASSAVGLAGDNEQFF. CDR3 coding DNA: TGCGCCAGCAGCGCGGTGGGGCTAGCGGGCGACAATGAGCAGTTCTTC.

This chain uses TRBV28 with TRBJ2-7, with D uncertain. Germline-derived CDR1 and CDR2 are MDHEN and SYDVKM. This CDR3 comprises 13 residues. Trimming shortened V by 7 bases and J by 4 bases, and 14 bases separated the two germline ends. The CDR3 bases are TGTGCCAGCAAATTGTCGACGAGGTACGAGCAGTACTTC. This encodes CASKLSTRYEQYF.

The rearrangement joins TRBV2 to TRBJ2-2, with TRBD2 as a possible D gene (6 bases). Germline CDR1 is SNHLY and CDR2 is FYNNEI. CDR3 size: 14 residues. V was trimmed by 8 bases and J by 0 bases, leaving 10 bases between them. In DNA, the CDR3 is TGTGCCAGCGGAGGGAACCCGAACACCGGGGAGCTGTTTTTT. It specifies CASGGNPNTGELFF.

The CDR3 region has the DNA TGTGCCAGCAGCCCTTTCTCTGGAAACACCATATATTTT. Translation gives CASSPFSGNTIYF. J is TRBJ1-3 and V is TRBV7-6; D remains unclear. V lost 5 bases and J lost 0, with 5 bases in between. CDR1 and CDR2 (germline): SGHVS, FNYEAQ. This CDR3 spans 13 amino acids.

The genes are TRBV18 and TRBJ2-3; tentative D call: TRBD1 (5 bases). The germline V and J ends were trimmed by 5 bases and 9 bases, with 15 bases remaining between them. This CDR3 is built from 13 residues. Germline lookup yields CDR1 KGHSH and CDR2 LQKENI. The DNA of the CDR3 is TGTGCCAGCTCATCCATCGGACAAACCACGCAGTATTTT. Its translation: CASSSIGQTTQYF.

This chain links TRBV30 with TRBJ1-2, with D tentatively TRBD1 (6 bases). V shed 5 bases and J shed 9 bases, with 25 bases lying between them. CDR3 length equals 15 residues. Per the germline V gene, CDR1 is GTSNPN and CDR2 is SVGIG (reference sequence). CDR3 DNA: TGTGCCTGGGGTCGGTTTGGGGGCCCCGCAGGGAGCTACACCTTC. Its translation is CAWGRFGGPAGSYTF.

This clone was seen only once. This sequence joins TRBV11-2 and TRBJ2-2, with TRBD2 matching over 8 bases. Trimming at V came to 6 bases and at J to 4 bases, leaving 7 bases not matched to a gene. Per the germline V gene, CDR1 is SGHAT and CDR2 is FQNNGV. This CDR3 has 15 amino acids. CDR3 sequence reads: CASRAQTSVTGELFF. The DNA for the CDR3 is TGTGCCAGCAGAGCTCAGACTAGCGTCACCGGGGAGCTGTTTTTT.

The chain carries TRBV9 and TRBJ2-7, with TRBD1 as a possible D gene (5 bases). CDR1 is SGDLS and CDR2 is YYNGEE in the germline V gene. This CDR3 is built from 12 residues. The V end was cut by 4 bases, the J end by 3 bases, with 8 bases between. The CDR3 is CASSLQGYEQYF. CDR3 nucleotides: TGTGCCAGCAGCCTCCAGGGCTACGAGCAGTACTTC.

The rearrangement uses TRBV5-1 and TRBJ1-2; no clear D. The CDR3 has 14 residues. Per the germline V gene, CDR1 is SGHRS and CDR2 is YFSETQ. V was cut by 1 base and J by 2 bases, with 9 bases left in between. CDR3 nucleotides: TGCGCCAGCAGCTTGACGGGCGGGAACTATGGCTACACCTTC. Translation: CASSLTGGNYGYTF.

CDR3 DNA: TGTGCCAGCTCACCACCGGGCAGGGAAGATGGCTACACCTTC. Residues: CASSPPGREDGYTF. The J gene is TRBJ1-2, the V gene TRBV18; tentatively, D is TRBD1 (5 bases). Germline V CDR1 and CDR2: KGHSH, LQKENI. V lost 0 bases and J lost 6, with 11 bases in between. The CDR3 extends over 14 amino acids.

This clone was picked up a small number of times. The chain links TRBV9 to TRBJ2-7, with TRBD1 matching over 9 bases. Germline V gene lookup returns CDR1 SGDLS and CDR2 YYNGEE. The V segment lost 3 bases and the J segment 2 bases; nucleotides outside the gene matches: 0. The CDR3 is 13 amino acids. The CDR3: CASSGQGAYEQYF. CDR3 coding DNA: TGTGCCAGCAGCGGACAGGGGGCCTACGAGCAGTACTTC.

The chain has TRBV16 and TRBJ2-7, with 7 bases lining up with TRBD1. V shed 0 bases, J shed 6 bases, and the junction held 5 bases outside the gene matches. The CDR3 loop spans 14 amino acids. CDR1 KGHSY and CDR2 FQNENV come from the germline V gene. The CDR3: CASSQSTGPTEQYF. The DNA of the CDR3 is TGTGCCAGCAGCCAATCGACAGGGCCAACCGAGCAGTACTTC. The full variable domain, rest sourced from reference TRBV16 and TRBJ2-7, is GEEVAQTPKHLVRGEGQKAKLYCAPIKGHSYVFWYQQVLKNEFKFLISFQNENVFDETGMPKERFSAKCLPNSPCSLEIQATKLEDSAVYFCASSQSTGPTEQYFGPGTRLTVT.

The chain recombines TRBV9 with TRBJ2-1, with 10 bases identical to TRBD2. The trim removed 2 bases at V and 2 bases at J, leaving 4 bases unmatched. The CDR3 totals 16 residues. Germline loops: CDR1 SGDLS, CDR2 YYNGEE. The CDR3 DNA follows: TGTGCCAGCAGCGTCCTAGCGGGAGTCGCCTACAATGAGCAGTTCTTC. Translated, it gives CASSVLAGVAYNEQFF.

CDR3 bases: TGCGCCAGCAGCAACTACTATGACTACGAGCAGTACTTC. This translates into CASSNYYDYEQYF. This chain joins TRBV4-3 and TRBJ2-7, with D unclear. Trimming left V 5 bases short and J 3 bases short, with 11 bases between. The germline gives CDR1 LGHNA, CDR2 YSLEER. This CDR3 has 13 amino acids.

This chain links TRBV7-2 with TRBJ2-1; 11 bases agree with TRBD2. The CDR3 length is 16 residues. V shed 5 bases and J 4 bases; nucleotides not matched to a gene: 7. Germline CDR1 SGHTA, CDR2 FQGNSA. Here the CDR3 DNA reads TGTGCCAGCAGCCGTATAGCGGGAGGGAGGTACAATGAGCAGTTCTTC. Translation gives CASSRIAGGRYNEQFF.

CDR3 loop: CASSPERTEAFF. In DNA, the CDR3 is TGTGCCAGCAGCCCCGAGAGGACTGAAGCTTTCTTT. The gene calls are TRBV7-8 and TRBJ1-1; D is unresolved. Trimming pared 5 bases from V and 5 bases from J, leaving 9 bases between. The V gene's germline CDR1 is SGHVS and CDR2 FQNEAQ. The CDR3 runs 12 residues.

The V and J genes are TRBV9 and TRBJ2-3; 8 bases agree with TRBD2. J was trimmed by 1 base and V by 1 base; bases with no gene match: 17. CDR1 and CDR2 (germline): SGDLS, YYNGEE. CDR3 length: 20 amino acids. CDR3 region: CASSVSPWGGAGVGTDTQYF. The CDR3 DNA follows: TGTGCCAGCAGCGTATCACCTTGGGGGGGAGCGGGAGTGGGCACAGATACGCAGTATTTT.

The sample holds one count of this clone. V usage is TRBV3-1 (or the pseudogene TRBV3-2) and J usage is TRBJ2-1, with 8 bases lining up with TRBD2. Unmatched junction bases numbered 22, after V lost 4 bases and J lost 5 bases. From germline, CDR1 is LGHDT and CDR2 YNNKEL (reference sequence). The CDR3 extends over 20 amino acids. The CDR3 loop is CASSRRTSRAHTQFHNEQFF. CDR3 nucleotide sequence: TGTGCCAGCAGCCGTCGGACTAGCAGGGCCCATACTCAATTTCACAATGAGCAGTTCTTC.

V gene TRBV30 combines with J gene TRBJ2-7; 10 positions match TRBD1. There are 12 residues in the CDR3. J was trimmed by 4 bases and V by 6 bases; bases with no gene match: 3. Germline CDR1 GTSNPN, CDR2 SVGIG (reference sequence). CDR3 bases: TGTGCCTGCCGGGACAGGGGTTACGAGCAGTACTTC. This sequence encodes CACRDRGYEQYF.

Written as DNA, the CDR3 is TGTGCCAGCAGTTACAGCCGGGATGAGCAGTTCTTC. Amino acids: CASSYSRDEQFF. The chain joins TRBV6-2 or TRBV6-3 to TRBJ2-1; D call uncertain. Trimming removed 2 bases from V and 8 bases from J, with 7 bases in between. The CDR3 covers 12 residues. CDR1 and CDR2 from the germline V gene are MNHEY and SVGEGT.

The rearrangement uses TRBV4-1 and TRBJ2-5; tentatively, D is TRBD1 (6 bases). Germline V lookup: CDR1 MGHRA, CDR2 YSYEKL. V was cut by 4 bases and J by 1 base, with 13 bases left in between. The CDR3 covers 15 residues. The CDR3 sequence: CASSPLDRAQETQYF. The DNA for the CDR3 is TGCGCCAGCAGCCCGTTGGACAGAGCCCAAGAGACCCAGTACTTC.

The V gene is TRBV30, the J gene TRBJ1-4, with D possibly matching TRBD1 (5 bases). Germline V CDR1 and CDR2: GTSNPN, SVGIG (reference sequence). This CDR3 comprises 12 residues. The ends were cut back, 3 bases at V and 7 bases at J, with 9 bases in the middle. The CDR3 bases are TGTGCCTGGAGCGGGGGTGGTGAAAAACTGTTTTTT. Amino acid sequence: CAWSGGGEKLFF.

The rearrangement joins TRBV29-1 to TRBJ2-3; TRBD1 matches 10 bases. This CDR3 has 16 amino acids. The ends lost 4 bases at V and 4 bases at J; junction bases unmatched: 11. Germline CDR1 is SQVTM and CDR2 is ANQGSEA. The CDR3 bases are TGCAGCGTTGTGGGATCCGGGACAGGGGTTGCAGATACGCAGTATTTT. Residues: CSVVGSGTGVADTQYF.

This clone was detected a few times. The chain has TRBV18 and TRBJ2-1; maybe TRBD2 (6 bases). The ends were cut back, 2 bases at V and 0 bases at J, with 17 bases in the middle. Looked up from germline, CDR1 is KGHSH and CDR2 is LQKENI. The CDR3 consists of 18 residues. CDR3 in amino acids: CASSPSSLASSSYNEQFF. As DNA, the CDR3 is TGTGCCAGCTCACCAAGCTCGCTAGCGTCGAGCTCCTACAATGAGCAGTTCTTC.